Presented here are 9 T cell receptor beta chains from one specimen sequenced in a study of CD4 T cells in relation to SARS-CoV-2 and coronaviruses. Before the COVID-19 pandemic, during about 2011-2019, CD4+ T cells were taken from unexposed donors. After 10 to 11 days of culture, CD4+ T cells were isolated. Their antigens are not known. Some clones are missing from TCRdb's copy, which holds only in-frame ones; the method was immunoSEQ multiplex PCR. The table has tens of thousands of clones, about three quarters seen once. Source material: CD4+ T cells from PBMCs, cultured in vitro. The source is a human donor in good health.

V is TRBV27 and J is TRBJ2-3; the D gene is possibly TRBD1 (6 bases). Trimming removed 2 bases at V and 2 bases at J, with 14 bases between. CDR1 and CDR2 (germline): MNHEY, SMNVEV (reference sequence). This CDR3 region has 16 residues. CDR3 protein: CASSLMGTLHTDTQYF. The CDR3, as DNA: TGTGCCAGCAGTTTAATGGGGACACTACACACAGATACGCAGTATTTT.

V and J are TRBV6-5 and TRBJ2-2; a weak D match, TRBD2 (5 bases). Germline CDR1 reads MNHEY; CDR2 reads SVGAGI. The ends were cut back, 2 bases at V and 4 bases at J, with 8 bases in the middle. This CDR3 region has 14 residues. The CDR3 DNA reads TGTGCCAGCAGTTACCTCCGGGGCACCGGGGAGCTGTTTTTT. Its translation: CASSYLRGTGELFF.

This chain connects TRBV11-3 to TRBJ2-3; 14 bases are a match to TRBD2. V lost 5 bases and J lost 2; bases outside the gene matches: 3. The CDR3 is 16 amino acids. CDR1 is SGHNT, CDR2 YENEEA, per germline. For the CDR3, the DNA is TGTGCCAGCAGCACGGGACTAGCGGGGGCCACAGATACGCAGTATTTT. Amino acids: CASSTGLAGATDTQYF. The complete variable domain, with remaining parts taken from reference TRBV11-3 and TRBJ2-3, reads EAGVVQSPRYKIIEKKQPVAFWCNPISGHNTLYWYLQNLGQGPELLIRYENEEAVDDSQLPKDRFSAERLKGVDSTLKIQPAELGDSAVYLCASSTGLAGATDTQYFGPGTRLTVL.

This chain joins TRBV5-4 and TRBJ1-2, with a tentative D call TRBD1 (6 bases). From germline, CDR1 is SGHNT and CDR2 YYREEE (reference sequence). CDR3 size: 13 residues. Trimming took off 0 bases at V and 8 bases at J, with 11 bases between the two ends. CDR3: CASSLVSGEGYTF. The CDR3 region has the DNA TGTGCCAGCAGCTTGGTTTCAGGGGAAGGCTACACCTTC.

The rearrangement joins TRBV7-2 to TRBJ2-5; 8 positions match TRBD2. This CDR3 is built from 15 residues. Germline values: CDR1 SGHTA, CDR2 FQGNSA. With V trimmed by 5 bases and J by 1 base, 6 bases remained unmatched. The CDR3 is CASSGDSGTQETQYF. CDR3 nucleotide sequence: TGTGCCAGCAGCGGCGATAGCGGGACCCAAGAGACCCAGTACTTC.

This clone was counted between two and nine times. The chain links TRBV11-2 to TRBJ1-1, with no clear D. The CDR3 has 14 amino acids. V dropped 7 bases and J dropped 2 bases, with 14 bases sitting between them. The germline CDR1 and CDR2 sequences are SGHAT and FQNNGV. Here the CDR3 DNA reads TGTGCCAGCACAGCCACTTGGGTAAACACTGAAGCTTTCTTT. Protein sequence: CASTATWVNTEAFF.

The V and J genes are TRBV7-8 and TRBJ2-3; 8 nucleotides match TRBD2. CDR3 length: 16 residues. Germline CDR1 SGHVS, CDR2 FQNEAQ. V lost 5 bases to trimming and J lost 5 bases; unmatched junction nucleotides: 12. CDR3 amino acids: CASSPLADGGEDTQYF. The DNA of the CDR3 is TGTGCCAGCAGCCCACTAGCGGATGGGGGCGAAGATACGCAGTATTTT.

This chain connects TRBV5-1 to TRBJ1-1; TRBD1 is a possible D gene (6 bases). Trimming pared 4 bases from V and 3 bases from J, leaving 10 bases between. The germline CDR1 and CDR2 sequences are SGHRS and YFSETQ. CDR3 length: 13 residues. For the CDR3, the DNA is TGCGCCAGCAGCGTACAGGGTGACACTGAAGCTTTCTTT. It specifies CASSVQGDTEAFF.

The rearrangement uses TRBV6-6 and TRBJ2-1; the match to TRBD2 covers 12 bases. CDR1 is MNHNY and CDR2 is SVGAGI in the germline V gene (reference sequence). The CDR3 is made up of 19 amino acids. Germline trimming cut 5 bases from V and 9 bases from J; bases unmatched to any gene: 20. In DNA form, the CDR3 reads TGTGCCAGCAGTCCACTAGCGGGAGGAAGTGTACGCGGAGCGGGTGAGCAGTTCTTC. Translated: CASSPLAGGSVRGAGEQFF.